The source of this T cell receptor beta chain is a study of cytomegalovirus exposure and HLA in healthy donors. 60 Vbeta and 13 Jbeta primers were used in PCR. Repertoires were generated with immunoSEQ multiplex PCR, while TCRdb's copy carries only in-frame clones and drops some. The sample has approximately 150,000 clones; 65% to 70% are singletons. Germline CDR1 reads PRHDT; CDR2 reads FYEKMQ (reference sequence). Trimming took off 5 bases at V and 8 bases at J, with 18 bases between the two ends. CDR3 length: 15 residues. The material sequenced was PBMCs. The receptor's source is a young man in good health and CMV-seropositive. The rearrangement joins TRBV13 to TRBJ1-4, with TRBD1 as a possible D gene (6 bases). CDR3 sequence reads: CASSGRQDRAEKLFF. The CDR3 DNA sequence: TGTGCCAGCAGCGGAAGACAGGACCGGGCAGAAAAACTGTTTTTT.